The rows below give T cell receptor beta chains drawn from one sample of a study of blood T cell repertoires in COVID-19. Data came from immunoSEQ multiplex PCR; TCRdb stores just in-frame clones and leaves some out. Found here are 250,000 or so clones, about 80% of them singletons; the top ten hold roughly 10%. The specimen sequenced was peripheral blood. These receptors originate from a man of 80 years or more with acute or convalescent COVID-19. CDR3s include the opening cysteine and the closing phenylalanine or tryptophan. D genes are given only for firm matches. A clone size is listed for some rows: how often the clone was seen (once, few, many), or a class if it is expanded.

V: TRBV14; size: once; D: -; J: TRBJ1-5; DNA: TGTGCCAGCAGCCAAGGGGGCGGGGCCAATCAGCCCCAGCATTTT; CDR3: CASSQGGGANQPQHF
V: TRBV28; size: few; D: -; J: TRBJ1-2; DNA: TGTGCCAGCAGTTTAGGGGCTCTAGGTTCTCCTGGCTACACCTTC; CDR3: CASSLGALGSPGYTF
V: TRBV30; size: few; D: -; J: TRBJ1-5; DNA: TGTGCCTGGAGTGTTTCGGGGTATATTGACAATCAGCCCCAGCATTTT; CDR3: CAWSVSGYIDNQPQHF
V: TRBV3-1/TRBV3-2; size: -; D: -; J: TRBJ2-5; DNA: TGTGCCAGCAGCCGAAAAACAGGGCTACAAGAGACCCAGTACTTC; CDR3: CASSRKTGLQETQYF
V: TRBV5-8; size: many; D: -; J: TRBJ1-1; DNA: TGTGCCAGCAGCTTGGAGACAGTCCCCCGCTTT; CDR3: CASSLETVPRF
V: TRBV6-5; size: -; D: TRBD1; J: TRBJ1-2; DNA: TGTGCCAGCAGTTACTCCCGGACAGGGGGATATGGCTACACCTTC; CDR3: CASSYSRTGGYGYTF
V: TRBV2; size: -; D: TRBD1; J: TRBJ1-1; DNA: TGTGCCAGCAGCCCTTCTGAGACAGGGATGAACACTGAAGCTTTCTTT; CDR3: CASSPSETGMNTEAFF
V: TRBV10-1; size: few; D: -; J: TRBJ2-2; DNA: TGCGCCAGCAGTGATTTGGACTCCCCGAACACCGGGGAGCTGTTTTTT; CDR3: CASSDLDSPNTGELFF
V: TRBV4-2; size: few; D: TRBD1; J: TRBJ1-1; DNA: TGTGCCAGCAGCCAGGGGACAGGTATAACGAACACTGAAGCTTTCTTT; CDR3: CASSQGTGITNTEAFF
V: TRBV3-1/TRBV3-2; size: -; D: -; J: TRBJ2-7; DNA: TGTGCCAGCAGCCAGGGGGGTTTAAACTACGAGCAGTACTTC; CDR3: CASSQGGLNYEQYF
V: TRBV24-1; size: -; D: -; J: TRBJ1-5; DNA: TGTGCCACCGCCTGGCGGACTTCCAATCAGCCCCAGCATTTT; CDR3: CATAWRTSNQPQHF
V: TRBV27; size: -; D: TRBD2; J: TRBJ2-2; DNA: TGTGCCAGCAGTTTATTAGGAGCGGGAGGGCCAAACACCGGGGAGCTGTTTTTT; CDR3: CASSLLGAGGPNTGELFF
V: TRBV6-6; size: few; D: -; J: TRBJ2-4; DNA: TGTGCCAGCACCATCGAGGGCAAAAACATTCAGTACTTC; CDR3: CASTIEGKNIQYF